The sample holds a few counts of the clone carrying this T cell receptor beta chain. Its specificity is not known. These data belong to a study of T-cell reconstitution after alpha-beta-depleted transplantation in children. The TCRbeta library was prepared with unique molecular identifiers. TCRdb ran MiXCR on the PCR reads and lists one entry per CDR3 protein. The table includes roughly 570,000 distinct CDR3 sequences, about a quarter detected once. Study-level findings and limits: T-cell numbers and diversity, one year after transplant, stemmed largely from T cells that were newly produced. The study reportedly traced alpha-beta T cells about two months after transplant to several hundred expanded graft clones. Some patients owed their high day-60 TCRbeta diversity to surviving recipient T cells and thymic progenitors.

Trimming cost V 6 bases and J 3 bases, with 15 bases left between them. The CDR3 extends over 14 amino acids. This TCR was recovered from a boy under two years old with Wiskott-Aldrich syndrome, due to receive a stem cell transplant. This chain joins TRBV12-3 or TRBV12-4 and TRBJ2-7; D might be TRBD2 (6 bases). The sequencing here drew on PBMCs, taken before TCRalphabeta/CD19-depleted stem cell transplant. The CDR3 DNA sequence: TGTGCCAGCAGACTGACAGCCGGGGGCTACGAGCAGTACTTC. Translating gives CASRLTAGGYEQYF.